Listed below are T cell receptor beta chains from one sample, sequenced in a study of blood T cell repertoires in COVID-19. TCRdb's table, derived via immunoSEQ multiplex PCR, lists solely in-frame clones and lacks some. The data hold some 220,000 clones, with 80% to 90% observed a single time. Sequencing input: PBMCs or T cells enriched from blood (not recorded which). The receptors were gathered from a woman aged 45-65 years in a cohort exposed to, infected with or recovered from COVID-19 (not recorded which). Each CDR3 is given with its conserved first and last residue. Each record gives: J gene, V gene, D gene, clone size, CDR3 DNA, CDR3 protein. The D gene is left open where the match is weak. Some rows mark clone size as missing; the rest say once, few, many or name a class of expanded clone.

>TRBJ1-6|TRBV18|TRBD1|.
TGTGCCAGCCATACAGGGGCGGCTTCACCCCTCCACTTT
CASHTGAASPLHF
>TRBJ1-5|TRBV10-3|.|.
TGTGCCATCAGCCAGGACGTAGCGGAGCCCCAGCATTTT
CAISQDVAEPQHF
>TRBJ1-3|TRBV3-1/TRBV3-2|.|.
TGTGCCAGCAGCCTACAGGGTAATTCTGCTGGAAACACCATATATTTT
CASSLQGNSAGNTIYF
>TRBJ2-5|TRBV7-2|TRBD2|once
TGTGCCAGCAGCTTATCCCCGGGGGGGCAAGAGACCCAGTACTTC
CASSLSPGGQETQYF
>TRBJ2-1|TRBV5-4|TRBD2|few
TGTGCCAGCAGCTTGGATAGGTCGGCGAGCGGGAGCGAGCAGTTCTTC
CASSLDRSASGSEQFF
>TRBJ2-2|TRBV5-1|.|.
TGCGCCAGCACCCGGACAGCGAACACCGGGGAGCTGTTTTTT
CASTRTANTGELFF
>TRBJ1-5|TRBV7-2|.|.
TGTGCCAGCAGCTTAGCTGGCGGGGGCAATCAGCCCCAGCATTTT
CASSLAGGGNQPQHF
>TRBJ1-6|TRBV30|TRBD1|.
TGTGCCTGGAGTGACAGGGGCCCGGCACCCCTCCACTTT
CAWSDRGPAPLHF
>TRBJ1-4|TRBV4-1|.|.
TGCGCCAGCAGCCAATTGCAGGTTACTAATGAAAAACTGTTTTTT
CASSQLQVTNEKLFF
>TRBJ2-3|TRBV4-3|.|.
TGCGCCAGCAGCCTCGGGACTGTCGGCGGCACAGATACGCAGTATTTT
CASSLGTVGGTDTQYF
>TRBJ1-4|TRBV2|TRBD1|.
TGTGCCAGCAGGGTCAGGGGGCAAAATGAAAAACTGTTTTTT
CASRVRGQNEKLFF
>TRBJ2-2|TRBV12-5|TRBD2|few
TGTGCTAGTGGTTTCGTTAGCGGGGGAGTCGGGGAGCTGTTTTTT
CASGFVSGGVGELFF
>TRBJ2-7|TRBV4-3|.|many
TGCGCCAGCAGCCAAGGACAGTATTCCTACGAGCAGTACTTC
CASSQGQYSYEQYF
>TRBJ2-7|TRBV4-2|TRBD2|.
TGTGCCAGCAGCCAAGAATTGACTAGCTCTGCAGAGCAGTACTTC
CASSQELTSSAEQYF
>TRBJ2-1|TRBV5-4|.|.
TGTGCCAGCAGCCGGGGGATCCAGTACAATGAGCAGTTCTTC
CASSRGIQYNEQFF
>TRBJ1-1|TRBV27|.|.
TGTGCCAGCAGCGAACAACAGGGATCCACTGAAGCTTTCTTT
CASSEQQGSTEAFF
>TRBJ1-2|TRBV3-1/TRBV3-2|.|.
TGTGCCAGCAGCCGACCTTCAGGACAGACCTATGGCTACACCTTC
CASSRPSGQTYGYTF
>TRBJ1-3|TRBV24-1|.|once
TGTGCCACCAGTGATTTGCTACTCCACCCTGTTAGGACAGACTCTGGAAACACCATATATTTT
CATSDLLLHPVRTDSGNTIYF
>TRBJ2-1|TRBV6-2/TRBV6-3|TRBD2|.
TGTGCCAGCAGTTACAGGGCGACTTCCAGCGGGGGGCTGAGCTCCTACAATGAGCAGTTCTTC
CASSYRATSSGGLSSYNEQFF
>TRBJ1-1|TRBV5-1|.|.
TGCGCCAGCAGCACCAAAACAGGGCCGGGCACTGAAGCTTTCTTT
CASSTKTGPGTEAFF
>TRBJ2-4|TRBV27|.|few
TGTGCCAGCAGCTCGGACGGACTAGCCAAAAACATTCAGTACTTC
CASSSDGLAKNIQYF
>TRBJ1-6|TRBV30|.|.
TGTGCCTGGAGTGTACGTGGGGGCAGGAGCTCCTATAATTCACCCCTCCACTTT
CAWSVRGGRSSYNSPLHF
>TRBJ1-6|TRBV28|TRBD1|.
TGTGCCAGCAGTTTCCTCGGGCAGGGGGTCAAGGCCTATAATTCACCCCTCCACTTT
CASSFLGQGVKAYNSPLHF
>TRBJ1-1|TRBV4-1|.|.
TGCGCCAGCAGCCGGCCTGGGGCCACTGAAGCTTTCTTT
CASSRPGATEAFF
>TRBJ1-1|TRBV11-2|.|.
TGTGCCAGCAGCTTAGGGGCCACGAGGGCTGAAGCTTTCTTT
CASSLGATRAEAFF
>TRBJ1-3|TRBV20-1|.|.
TGCAGTGCTAGTTTCAGGGGAGGAAACACCATATATTTT
CSASFRGGNTIYF
>TRBJ2-3|TRBV11-1|.|.
TGTGCCAGCAGCATGACCCGGGACTCAGATACGCAGTATTTT
CASSMTRDSDTQYF
>TRBJ1-1|TRBV4-1|.|.
TGCGCCAGCAGCCAACTCCCCCCGGGACTCTCGAACACTGAAGCTTTCTTT
CASSQLPPGLSNTEAFF
>TRBJ2-1|TRBV7-2|TRBD1|.
TGTGCCAGCCATGGACAGGGTGCCTACAATGAGCAGTTCTTC
CASHGQGAYNEQFF
>TRBJ1-1|TRBV11-2|.|.
TGTGCCAGCAGCTTTCCAGGGATGGGCACTGAAGCTTTCTTT
CASSFPGMGTEAFF
>TRBJ1-5|TRBV27|.|.
TGTGCCAGCAGTTTAAGGGGTGGAAATAGCAATCAGCCCCAGCATTTT
CASSLRGGNSNQPQHF
>TRBJ2-3|TRBV9|TRBD2|.
TGTGCCAGCAGCGTCCCCCTCGGACTAGCGCAGAATAGCACAGATACGCAGTATTTT
CASSVPLGLAQNSTDTQYF
>TRBJ2-7|TRBV29-1|TRBD1|.
TGCAGCGCCGACAGGGGCGGCGAGCAGTACTTC
CSADRGGEQYF
>TRBJ1-1|TRBV28|TRBD1|.
TGTGCCAGCAGTCACCGGGACAGGATCCTTACTGAAGCTTTCTTT
CASSHRDRILTEAFF
>TRBJ1-5|TRBV6-5|.|.
TGTGCCAGCAGCTCCAGCGGGGGTACGCCCCAGCATTTT
CASSSSGGTPQHF
>TRBJ2-7|TRBV5-1|TRBD1|.
TGCGCCAGCAGCTTAACAGGGGCCCCGAAGGAGCAGTACTTC
CASSLTGAPKEQYF
>TRBJ1-5|TRBV6-5|.|.
TGTGCCAGCAGCCTCCAGGGGTGGGATCAGCCCCAGCATTTT
CASSLQGWDQPQHF
>TRBJ1-6|TRBV3-1/TRBV3-2|.|.
TGTGCCAGCAGCCAAGATGGAGGTGGGGAGCGCCGACGAGCCCTCCACTTT
CASSQDGGGERRRALHF
>TRBJ1-1|TRBV28|.|.
TGTGCCAGCAGTTTTGCTCGGGGTTTGTACACTGAAGCTTTCTTT
CASSFARGLYTEAFF
>TRBJ1-2|TRBV30|TRBD1|.
TGTGCCTGGAACGTTCACAGGGGCGCGTATGGCTACACCTTC
CAWNVHRGAYGYTF
>TRBJ1-5|TRBV10-3|.|.
TGTGCCATCAGTCCGAGGGCCGCTTCGGGGGGCAATCAGCCCCAGCATTTT
CAISPRAASGGNQPQHF
>TRBJ1-5|TRBV2|.|once
TGTGCCAGCAGTATTTTACAGGGTAGCAATCAGCCCCAGCATTTT
CASSILQGSNQPQHF
>TRBJ1-6|TRBV7-8|.|.
TGTGCCAGCCTACGGCAGGGCGGTTCACCCCTCCACTTT
CASLRQGGSPLHF
>TRBJ1-2|TRBV6-5|.|.
TGTGCCAGCAGCGACTTTTATGGCTACACCTTC
CASSDFYGYTF
>TRBJ2-3|TRBV11-3|.|.
TGTGCCAGCAGCAAAGCGACAGATACGCAGTATTTT
CASSKATDTQYF